One and the same sample provided the 2 T cell receptor beta chains below, sequenced in a study of early T cells in non-severe SARS-CoV-2 infection. TCRdb re-derived calls from the 5' RACE reads in MiXCR, one entry per CDR3 protein. The table shows some 70,000 distinct CDR3 sequences, with more than 10% occurring only once. Sequencing was performed on whole blood. These receptors all stem from an adult who was a healthcare worker with PCR-confirmed SARS-CoV-2 infection or an uninfected control (not recorded which).

The chain employs TRBV6-6 and TRBJ2-3; 8 positions match TRBD1. The CDR3 has 15 residues. With V trimmed by 7 bases and J by 0 bases, 6 bases remained unmatched. Germline V CDR1 and CDR2: MNHNY, SVGAGI (reference sequence). For the CDR3, the DNA is TGTGCCAGCAAAAATCGACAGGGGAGCACAGATACGCAGTATTTT. The encoded protein is CASKNRQGSTDTQYF.

This clonotype was counted only a few times. The J gene is TRBJ2-2, the V gene TRBV7-7; D is undetermined. Per germline, CDR1 SSHAT and CDR2 FNYEAQ (reference sequence). The CDR3 contains 15 residues. V lost 0 bases and J lost 1, with 6 bases in between. CDR3 amino acids: CASSLASMNTGELFF. CDR3 coding DNA: TGTGCCAGCAGCTTAGCCAGTATGAACACCGGGGAGCTGTTTTTT.